Listed below are T cell receptor beta chains from one sample, sequenced in a study of neurological immune-mediated disorders. Each CDR3 protein gets one entry after TCRdb re-called the 5' RACE reads with MiXCR. The profile covers about 43,000 distinct CDR3 sequences, with roughly 13% appearing a single time and about 1.3% taken by the ten largest. Sequences were obtained from PBMCs. The receptors come from a female donor in good health. Both conserved end residues are part of each CDR3. A D gene is named only where the DNA matches it firmly. Rows may omit the clone size; those that give it use once, few, many or a size class.

v_gene	j_gene	d_gene	abundance	len	CDR3nt	CDR3aa
TRBV5-1	TRBJ2-3	TRBD2	many	17	TGCGCCAGCAGCTTTTCCCCGGGCGGGGGGGCAATAGATACGCAGTATTTT	CASSFSPGGGAIDTQYF
TRBV12-3/TRBV12-4	TRBJ1-1	-	many	15	TGTGCCAGCAGTCCATGGACGGCTTTGGGCACTGAAGCTTTCTTT	CASSPWTALGTEAFF
TRBV20-1	TRBJ2-5	TRBD2	-	14	TGCAGTGCTAGCCGACTAGCGTATTCCGAGACCCAGTACTTC	CSASRLAYSETQYF
TRBV7-9	TRBJ1-2	-	many	13	TGTGCCAGCGCGTGGAGTTGGGGTGATGGCTACACCTTC	CASAWSWGDGYTF
TRBV20-1	TRBJ1-5	TRBD1	many	15	TGCAGTGCTAGTCCCTGGGACAGGGGAAATCAGCCCCAGCATTTT	CSASPWDRGNQPQHF
TRBV5-1	TRBJ1-2	TRBD1	many	16	TGCGCCAGCAGCTTGGAGCAGGGGGGAGTCCCCTATGGCTACACCTTC	CASSLEQGGVPYGYTF
TRBV2	TRBJ1-5	-	medium-sized	14	TGTGCCAGCATGGATGGGGGGCAAACTCAGCCCCAGCATTTT	CASMDGGQTQPQHF
TRBV5-1	TRBJ2-7	-	many	16	TGCGCCAGCAGCTTGGAGGCTTGGAGGGATCCCTACGAGCAGTACTTC	CASSLEAWRDPYEQYF
TRBV5-1	TRBJ1-1	TRBD1	many	14	TGCGCCAGCAGCCTAGGGACAGGGAACACTGAAGCTTTCTTT	CASSLGTGNTEAFF
TRBV5-8	TRBJ2-4	-	many	16	TGTGCCAGCAGCTTAGAACAGCCTCTAGCCAAAAACATTCAGTACTTC	CASSLEQPLAKNIQYF
TRBV25-1	TRBJ2-7	TRBD1	many	15	TGTGCCAGCAGTGGACTCGGGACAGGCAGCTACGAGCAGTACTTC	CASSGLGTGSYEQYF
TRBV28	TRBJ2-3	-	-	15	TGTATCAGCAGTTCCACTCACAGGGCCACAGATACGCAGTATTTT	CISSSTHRATDTQYF
TRBV6-5	TRBJ2-3	-	many	17	TGTGCCAGCAGTTATAAACGAGGGAGCGGGTTTAGAGATACGCAGTATTTT	CASSYKRGSGFRDTQYF
TRBV2	TRBJ2-1	TRBD2	many	16	TGTGCCAGCAGTGTAGCTAGCGGGGGCTCCTACAATGAGCAGTTCTTC	CASSVASGGSYNEQFF
TRBV7-7	TRBJ2-1	TRBD2	many	17	TGTGCTAGCAGCCCCCTAATACTAGCGGGGGGGCCGGGGGAGCAGTTCTTC	CASSPLILAGGPGEQFF
TRBV29-1	TRBJ1-4	-	many	13	TGCAGCGCCCGGACAGCCAAGAACGAAAAACTGTTTTTT	CSARTAKNEKLFF
TRBV29-1	TRBJ1-2	-	many	13	TGCAGCTCGTTGAAAGGGCAGGGGAATGGCTACACCTTC	CSSLKGQGNGYTF
TRBV6-2/TRBV6-3	TRBJ1-1	-	-	20	TGTGCCAGCAGTTACAAGTGGGATCCTCTGCGGGGGGTCGGGAACACTGAAGCTTTCTTT	CASSYKWDPLRGVGNTEAFF
TRBV5-1	TRBJ1-2	TRBD1	many	14	TGCGCCAGCAGCTTGAGCACAGGGGGCTATGGCTACACCTTC	CASSLSTGGYGYTF
TRBV5-5	TRBJ1-1	-	many	14	TGTGCCAGCAGCTTGGTGCCGATGAACACTGAAGCTTTCTTT	CASSLVPMNTEAFF
TRBV29-1	TRBJ1-2	TRBD1	many	13	TGCAGCGTTGGACAGGGGGCGCCTGTAGGCTACACCTTC	CSVGQGAPVGYTF
TRBV3-1	TRBJ2-1	-	many	12	TGTGCAACGGGGCGGGGATACAATGAGCAGTTCTTC	CATGRGYNEQFF
TRBV20-1	TRBJ2-2	TRBD2	many	15	TGCAGTGCTAGACCCAGCGGGAGGGTCACCGGGGAGCTGTTTTTT	CSARPSGRVTGELFF
TRBV2	TRBJ2-1	TRBD2	many	16	TGTGCCAGCAGGATTAGCGGGAGTAGGTCCTACAATGAGCAGTTCTTC	CASRISGSRSYNEQFF
TRBV18	TRBJ2-5	-	many	15	TGTGCCAGCTCACCCCCGCATAACGGCGGAGAGACCCAGTACTTC	CASSPPHNGGETQYF
TRBV18	TRBJ2-5	-	many	16	TGTGCCAGCTCACCTTTGACACCGAATCTCCAAGAGACCCAGTACTTC	CASSPLTPNLQETQYF
TRBV3-1	TRBJ2-3	TRBD2	few	16	TGTGCCAGCAGCTTTGGGACTAGCGGGAGCACAGATACGCAGTATTTT	CASSFGTSGSTDTQYF
TRBV12-3/TRBV12-4	TRBJ2-1	TRBD2	many	15	TGTGCCAGCAGTTTAAAGGCGGGGGGGCTCAATGAGCAGTTCTTC	CASSLKAGGLNEQFF
TRBV30	TRBJ2-7	-	many	12	TGTGCCTGGAGTGGAGGGTCCTACGAGCAGTACTTC	CAWSGGSYEQYF
TRBV18	TRBJ1-1	-	many	15	TGTGCCAGCTCACCAAATTCCGACAGCCGCACTGAAGCTTTCTTT	CASSPNSDSRTEAFF
TRBV5-1	TRBJ1-1	-	many	14	TGCGCCAGCAGCTTAGAGTCCTTCAACACTGAAGCTTTCTTT	CASSLESFNTEAFF
TRBV20-1	TRBJ2-2	TRBD2	many	14	TGCAGTGCTCCTACTAGCGGGGTCACCGGGGAGCTGTTTTTT	CSAPTSGVTGELFF
TRBV20-1	TRBJ2-7	TRBD2	many	16	TGCAGTGCTAGACTCCGACTAGCGGGAGTGAACTACGAGCAGTACTTC	CSARLRLAGVNYEQYF
TRBV7-6	TRBJ2-7	TRBD2	many	15	TGTGCCAGCAGCAGGGGACTAGCGGCCTCCTACGAGCAGTACTTC	CASSRGLAASYEQYF
TRBV5-1	TRBJ1-4	-	few	14	TGCGCCAGCAGCTCTTCCGGGACAAATGAAAAACTGTTTTTT	CASSSSGTNEKLFF
TRBV20-1	TRBJ2-2	TRBD2	many	15	TGCAGTGCTAGAGATCTGCGGGAGGACACCGGGGAGCTGTTTTTT	CSARDLREDTGELFF
TRBV5-1	TRBJ2-5	TRBD2	many	16	TGCGCCAGCAGCTTGTTTGGTAGCGGGAACCAAGAGACCCAGTACTTC	CASSLFGSGNQETQYF
TRBV5-1	TRBJ1-1	TRBD1	few	16	TGCGCCAGCAGCTCGACAGGGGGCATCGGGAACACTGAAGCTTTCTTT	CASSSTGGIGNTEAFF
TRBV10-3	TRBJ2-1	TRBD1	many	15	TGTGCCATCAGTGAGTCGAGGGGACAGCACAATGAGCAGTTCTTC	CAISESRGQHNEQFF
TRBV6-5	TRBJ2-1	-	-	14	TGTGCCAGCAAGGTAGGGGCAGCATACAATGAGCAGTTCTTC	CASKVGAAYNEQFF
TRBV5-8	TRBJ1-2	-	many	13	TGTGCCAGCAGCTTAGAGGGGAGATATGGCTACACCTTC	CASSLEGRYGYTF
TRBV29-1	TRBJ2-4	TRBD2	many	15	TGCAGCGTTGTAGGGCTAGCGGGAGAGTTAGACATTCAGTACTTC	CSVVGLAGELDIQYF
TRBV2	TRBJ1-2	TRBD1	many	12	TGTGCCAGCAGAAGGACAGGGGATGGCTACACCTTC	CASRRTGDGYTF
TRBV30	TRBJ1-1	-	many	13	TGTGCCTGGAGTGTAAGGGGGGGCACTGAAGCTTTCTTT	CAWSVRGGTEAFF
TRBV20-1	TRBJ2-6	-	many	11	TGCAGTGCGCCCTGGGCCAACGTCCTGACTTTC	CSAPWANVLTF
TRBV5-1	TRBJ1-1	TRBD1	many	16	TGCGCCAGCAGCTTCCTCGCGGGACAGGGGAACACTGAAGCTTTCTTT	CASSFLAGQGNTEAFF
TRBV6-6	TRBJ2-1	-	many	13	TGTGCCAGCAGGGACAGATCCTACAATGAGCAGTTCTTC	CASRDRSYNEQFF
TRBV20-1	TRBJ1-2	TRBD1	many	16	TGCAGTGCTAGAGCCCGGGCCCAGGGGGCCTCCTATGGCTACACCTTC	CSARARAQGASYGYTF
TRBV20-1	TRBJ2-1	TRBD2	many	15	TGCAGTGCCCCGGAGGTTAGCGGGGGGGGTCATGAGCAGTTCTTC	CSAPEVSGGGHEQFF